This paragraph covers one TCR beta chain sequence. What this receptor recognizes is not known. Base quality data are lacking; no much larger clone is found one base away. This entry belongs to a study of CD8 T cells in ankylosing spondylitis (dated by TCRdb to the late 2010s). Regarding the research as a whole: To find TCR variants linked to disease, the study profiled T cell receptor beta repertoires in ankylosing spondylitis patients and healthy donors. In total, the full study cohort was made up of about 99 healthy donors and 25 ankylosing spondylitis patients. Peripheral blood was sampled, and synovial fluid was additionally collected from ankylosing spondylitis patients.

Taken from the germline V gene (reference sequence), the CDR1 and CDR2 loops are SEHNR and FQNEAQ. The CDR3 numbers 15 residues from cysteine through phenylalanine. Only the CDR3 region is kept as DNA, spanning 45 bases read in frame from base 1. The germline V and J ends show losses of 10 bases and 6 bases respectively, and no gene match explains 13 bases of the junction. What the authors observed across the whole study: Some TCR beta motif variants had previously been reported in synovial fluid and blood of reactive arthritis patients, which suggested common disease-initiation mechanisms. The disease-linked clones had a CD8+ phenotype and were found at relatively low frequencies in peripheral blood. Significant enrichment of the disease-linked clones was reported in matched synovial fluid samples from ankylosing spondylitis patients. A TCR beta motif of eight highly homologous amino acid variants appeared characteristic of blood from ankylosing spondylitis patients.

The instrument given in TCRdb is Illumina HiSeq 2500. TCR beta libraries were prepared by quantitative 5'-RACE with molecular barcodes. The paper's data handling went like this. To identify disease-linked TCR variants, a new computational method was used, one built on a probabilistic model of VDJ rearrangement. TCRdb reanalyzed the raw reads on its own, using fastp at Q25 for trimming and MiXCR for clone calling, and kept in-frame beta chains. Rows are unified per CDR3 protein, each entry keeping the most common DNA and genes. Clone size and V and J calls follow TCRdb, not the original study. The sample table shows approximately 300,000 distinct CDR3 sequences, and 8% are seen once. Of the sample, 13% to 15% falls within the top ten clones.

The sequencing sample was made of blood, either unsorted or a sorted T cell fraction (not recorded which). The chain was built from TRBV7-9 and TRBJ2-1, with 9 junctional bases fitting TRBD2. This sequence originates from a male donor with ankylosing spondylitis. In nucleotides, the sequence is TGTGCCATCGAGTTCGTAGCGGGAGTTTTCAATGAGCAGTTCTTC. It is translated as CAIEFVAGVFNEQFF.